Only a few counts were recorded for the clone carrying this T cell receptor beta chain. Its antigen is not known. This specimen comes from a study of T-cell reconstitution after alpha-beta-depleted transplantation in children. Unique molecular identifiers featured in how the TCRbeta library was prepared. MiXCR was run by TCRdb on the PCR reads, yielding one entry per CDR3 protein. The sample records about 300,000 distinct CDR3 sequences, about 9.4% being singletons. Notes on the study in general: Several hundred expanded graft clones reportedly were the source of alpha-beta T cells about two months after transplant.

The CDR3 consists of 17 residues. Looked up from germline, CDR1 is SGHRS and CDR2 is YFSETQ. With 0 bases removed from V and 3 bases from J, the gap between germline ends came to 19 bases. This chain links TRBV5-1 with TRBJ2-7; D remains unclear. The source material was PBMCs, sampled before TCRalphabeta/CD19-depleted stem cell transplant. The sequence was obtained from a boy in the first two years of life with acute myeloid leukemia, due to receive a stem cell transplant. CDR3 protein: CASSLAPVGRTNYEQYF. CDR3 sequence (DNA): TGCGCCAGCAGCTTGGCCCCCGTGGGCCGAACCAACTACGAGCAGTACTTC.